This T cell receptor beta chain was found in a study of T-cell memory formation after mild COVID-19 (dated by TCRdb to the early 2020s). Looking at the study overall: Most TCR sequence clusters were specific to one of the two donors. In a couple of donors, T-cell clones that expanded and contracted after mild COVID-19 were tracked by sequencing TCRalpha and TCRbeta repertoires over time. Two young, previously healthy adult volunteers made up the cohort, one male and one female. The investigation overall reported the following: The study included only a couple of mild cases, and larger cohorts that include severe cases with pre-infection samples were judged to be necessary. Clones that contracted from day 15 to 85 showed balanced CD4/CD8 phenotypes, whereas a second wave of clones that expanded from day 15 to 37 leaned towards CD4+. Contracting CD4+ clones turned up mainly in the CM and EM memory subsets, whereas EMRA was where CD8+ clones were enriched. SARS-CoV-2 specificity was not confirmed for the second-wave clones peaking on day 37. The detection of some responding clones in pre-infection memory suggests that pre-existing cross-reactive memory T cells joined the SARS-CoV-2 response.

Trimming removed 5 bases from V and 10 bases from J; the gene matches leave 10 bases unexplained. Inclusive of the bounding cysteine and phenylalanine, the CDR3 is 14 residues long. Of the read, only the CDR3 DNA is kept; its 42 bases are in frame from base 1. TCRdb names Illumina NovaSeq 6000 as the instrument used. cDNA libraries for TCRalpha and TCRbeta were prepared by 5'RACE using constant-segment primers, with sample barcodes and unique molecular identifiers added. Trizol reagent was used to extract RNA from every sample. Amplification of the libraries took two PCR steps, and the second step added a second sample barcode plus Illumina TruSeq adapters. Libraries were sequenced on an Illumina NovaSeq with 2 x 150 bp paired-end reads. Under the source paper's analysis protocol: With migec v1.2.7, reads were demultiplexed and then collapsed into UMI-guided consensus sequences. Using mixcr v2.1.11, UMI consensuses were aligned to TRA and TRB V and J templates and then assembled into clonotypes. Clonotypes were classified as expanded or contracted when called significant by both edgeR and NoisET, with noise models trained on biological replicates. For edgeR calls, a false discovery rate-adjusted p below 0.01 and a log2 fold-change threshold of 1 were applied. As an exploratory analysis of dynamics, max-normalized trajectories of the 1000 most abundant clonotypes were examined by PCA with hierarchical clustering. Separately sequenced CD4+ and CD8+ repertoires were used to assign a CD4 or CD8 phenotype to each responding clone. TCRdb handled the public reads itself, with Q25 trimming in fastp and clone calling in MiXCR, and kept productive beta chains. CDR3 protein duplicates are merged, each entry listing the most common genes and DNA. The V and J calls follow TCRdb's processing rather than the paper's. The sample table lists 250,000 to 300,000 distinct CDR3 sequences, around 15% of them with a count of one. Roughly 20% of the sample rests with the top ten.

About this clonotype itself: It has no known antigen specificity. No base quality values were provided; no much bigger clone lies one nucleotide off.

PBMCs were isolated by Ficoll-Paque density gradient centrifugation. The sample consisted of PBMCs or a T cell subset sorted from them (not recorded which). The chain links TRBV12-3 or TRBV12-4 with TRBJ2-1, and 8 junction bases match TRBD2. The TCR sequence derives from a young man who had mild COVID-19 (a few samples of this study predate the infection). The sample titles of this study are shuffled in the database, so cell type and time point are left out; the donor was told from shared clones. The CDR3 protein is CASSPGTRVEEQFF. The nucleotide sequence reads TGTGCCAGCAGTCCCGGGACTAGGGTTGAGGAGCAGTTCTTC.